The text below deals with one T cell receptor beta chain. This clonotype was seen more than once but under ten times. Its antigen is still unknown. Base qualities are not provided; no much larger clone lies one nucleotide away. The sample's time point label, in plain terms: late sampling 161 to 241 days after vaccination in a few convalescent patients. The convalescent patients' positive SARS-CoV-2 PCR tests fell between March and December 2020, which was before the Alpha, Beta and Delta variants emerged in the United States. Ficoll-Paque Plus gradient centrifugation was used to isolate PBMCs from whole blood, and the isolated PBMCs were then either used fresh or cryopreserved at -140C. Inclusive of the bounding cysteine and phenylalanine, the CDR3 is 15 residues long. Of all the DNA, just the CDR3 is kept, 45 bases in frame from base 1. Per the germline V gene (reference sequence), DFQATT is the CDR1 and SNEGSKA is the CDR2. Relative to germline, V is missing 3 bases and J is missing 3 bases, with 11 bases of the junction outside any gene match.

This sample stems from a study of vaccination and CD4 T cells after COVID-19 (dated by TCRdb to 2021 to 2024). For the study in its entirety: Convalescent patients had a positive SARS-CoV-2 result on nasal swab PCR, and of these patients, several had mild disease and one had severe disease. In the convalescent cohort there were six males and four females, among whom were two Hispanic individuals, seven Caucasians, two Asians and one multiracial person. Participants got two doses of the Pfizer-BioNTech BNT162b2 vaccine (n=8) or two doses of the Moderna mRNA-1273 vaccine (n=2). Post-COVID blood samples from convalescent patients were collected a median of approximately 100 days after diagnosis, with a range of roughly 30 to 170 days. Post-vaccine blood samples were taken a median of about 72 days after the second vaccine dose, with a range of roughly 14 to 241 days. A few convalescent patients gave samples both early after vaccination (day 14) and late after vaccination (days 161 to 241). In under 13 COVID-19 convalescent patients and a handful of infection-naive healthy vaccine recipients, researchers compared the spike-specific CD4+ TCR repertoire from before mRNA vaccination with the repertoire from after. The paper's findings and limits, for the study overall: The number of convalescent patients in the study was relatively small, and the study did not examine early timepoints following natural infection. Although the median number of SARS-CoV-2-reactive clonotypes went up from around 20 after infection to 38 after vaccination, the increase was not significant. In convalescent patients, a median around 90% of post-vaccine SARS-CoV-2-reactive clones were detected only after vaccination, suggesting vaccine-specific priming. Nearly all vaccine-specific clones in convalescent patients (304 of 307) were mono-reactive for SARS-CoV-2 spike rather than cross-reactive with common cold coronaviruses.

Receptor amplification or capture employed PCR. Sequencing used an Illumina iSeq 100. Per the original workflow: Non-productive sequences were removed, and CDR3s that did not start with C, did not end with F or W, or were shorter than 7 amino acids were discarded. Levenshtein distances (stringdist) and unrooted phylogenetic trees (ape) in R version 3.6.1 were used to assess CDR3 homology. The public reads were reprocessed in TCRdb via fastp at Q25 and MiXCR, keeping in-frame beta chains. Every distinct CDR3 protein forms one entry, paired with its most common genes and DNA. TCRdb's processing, not the study's, gives the V and J calls here. Recorded for this sample are about 39,000 distinct CDR3 sequences; 36% of them occurred a single time. Together, the top ten hold under 6.5% of the sample.

This sample comprised CD4+ T cells from blood, obtained about 7 months after SARS-CoV-2 vaccination. The chain links TRBV20-1 with TRBJ2-7, and 7 junctional nucleotides match TRBD2. The TCR sequence derives from a human donor who had recovered from COVID-19. The DNA reads as follows: TGCAGTGCTAGCCGTTATTCCGCGGGAGTCTACGAGCAGTACTTC. It specifies CSASRYSAGVYEQYF.